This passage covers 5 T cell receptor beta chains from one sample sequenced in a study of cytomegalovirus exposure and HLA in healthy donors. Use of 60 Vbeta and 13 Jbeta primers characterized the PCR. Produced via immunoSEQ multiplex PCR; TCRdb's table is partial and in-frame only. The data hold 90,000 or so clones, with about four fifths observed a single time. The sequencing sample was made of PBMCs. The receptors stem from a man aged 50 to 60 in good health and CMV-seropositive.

The CDR3 bases are TGCGCCAGCAGCTCGGCCCCAGGGGGCATGGAGACCCAGTACTTC. This encodes CASSSAPGGMETQYF. This chain connects TRBV5-1 to TRBJ2-5; 8 nucleotides match TRBD1. Germline CDR1 reads SGHRS; CDR2 reads YFSETQ. The CDR3 covers 15 residues. Losses at the gene ends were 3 bases for V and 5 bases for J; bases not matched to a gene: 9.

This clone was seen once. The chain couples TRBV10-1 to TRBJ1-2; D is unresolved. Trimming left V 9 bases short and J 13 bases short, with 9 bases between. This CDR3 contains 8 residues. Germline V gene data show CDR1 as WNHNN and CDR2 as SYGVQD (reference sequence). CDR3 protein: CARAGFTF. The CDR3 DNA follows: TGCGCCAGGGCGGGGTTCACCTTC.

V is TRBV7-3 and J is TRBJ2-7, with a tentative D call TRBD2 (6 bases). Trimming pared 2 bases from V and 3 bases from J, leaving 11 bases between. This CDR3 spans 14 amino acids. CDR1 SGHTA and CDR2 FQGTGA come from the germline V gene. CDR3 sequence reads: CASSLVGDFYEQYF. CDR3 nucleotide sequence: TGTGCCAGCAGCTTAGTCGGGGACTTCTACGAGCAGTACTTC.

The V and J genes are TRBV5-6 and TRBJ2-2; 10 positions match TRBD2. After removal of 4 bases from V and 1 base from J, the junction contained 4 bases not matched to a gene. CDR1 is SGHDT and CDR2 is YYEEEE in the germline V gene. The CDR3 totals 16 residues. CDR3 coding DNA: TGTGCCAGCAGCCTTTTAGCGGGAGGGAACACCGGGGAGCTGTTTTTT. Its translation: CASSLLAGGNTGELFF.

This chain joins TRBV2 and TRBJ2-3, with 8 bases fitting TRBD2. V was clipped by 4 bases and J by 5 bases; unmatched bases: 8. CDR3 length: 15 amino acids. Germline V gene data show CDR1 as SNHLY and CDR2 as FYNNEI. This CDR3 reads CASSAGLVDGDTQYF. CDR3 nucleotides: TGTGCCAGCAGTGCGGGACTAGTCGATGGAGATACGCAGTATTTT. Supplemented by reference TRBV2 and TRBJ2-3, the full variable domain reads EPEVTQTPSHQVTQMGQEVILRCVPISNHLYFYWYRQILGQKVEFLVSFYNNEISEKSEIFDDQFSVERPDGSNFTLKIRSTKLEDSAMYFCASSAGLVDGDTQYFGPGTRLTVL.